The TCR beta chain under discussion was sequenced for a study of T cell responses to AZD1222 COVID-19 vaccine. The CDR3 has 16 residues. Notes on this clone: The antigen remains unidentified.

TCRdb's copy holds only in-frame clones and misses some; the assay was immunoSEQ multiplex PCR. The top ten clones hold about 4% of a sample with some 200,000 clones, around 94% of them seen once. Study-level results: Females made up more of the donors, who were largely white British, and clonal diversity may have come out too low. No repertoire was sampled before or during the peak T cell response, only after it.

The chain couples TRBV1 to TRBJ2-5; the D call in the table, TRBD2, was not verified against the DNA. TRBV1 is a pseudogene locus. This TCR derives from an adult who received the MenACWY meningococcal vaccine as a control. The source material was peripheral blood, sampled 28 days after the second dose of the MenACWY control vaccine. The CDR3 loop is CTSSQIAGGWQETQYF. Here the CDR3 DNA reads TGCACCAGCAGCCAGATAGCGGGAGGGTGGCAAGAGACCCAGTACTTC.